The 21 T cell receptor beta chains given below trace back to one sample, sequenced in a study of blood T cells in healthy people across ages. Then a second PCR, running roughly 7 to 11 cycles, was carried out with a sample-barcoded 5' primer and a J-beta primer mix. Each CDR3 protein is one row after TCRdb ran MiXCR on the 5' RACE reads. The sample has about 1.4 million distinct CDR3 sequences; 55% to 75% are singletons. Material for sequencing was blood. The receptors were gathered from a young man in good health.

V usage is TRBV6-5 and J usage is TRBJ2-1; 8 positions agree with TRBD1. The CDR3 has 15 residues. With 5 bases clipped from V and 9 bases from J, the junction kept 12 bases outside the gene matches. Germline CDR1 and CDR2: MNHEY and SVGAGI. CDR3 DNA: TGTGCCAGCAGTCCGGACAGGGATGTAGGAGGTGAGCAGTTCTTC. Protein product: CASSPDRDVGGEQFF.

The chain employs TRBV7-9 and TRBJ2-2; D ambiguous. The CDR3 consists of 14 residues. Germline-derived CDR1 and CDR2 are SEHNR and FQNEAQ (reference sequence). V lost 3 bases and J lost 4, with 9 bases in between. The CDR3: CASSLLKGTGELFF. The CDR3, as DNA: TGTGCCAGCAGCTTGTTAAAAGGCACCGGGGAGCTGTTTTTT.

This clonotype was counted a few times. The chain carries TRBV6-5 and TRBJ2-5, with 8 bases aligning to TRBD2. V lost 5 bases to trimming and J lost 9 bases; unmatched junction nucleotides: 5. Germline V CDR1 and CDR2: MNHEY, SVGAGI. The CDR3 is 12 residues long. The CDR3 spells CASSASGGAQYF. CDR3 DNA sequence: TGTGCCAGCAGTGCATCGGGGGGGGCCCAGTACTTC.

This clonotype was detected a few times. J is TRBJ2-1 and V is TRBV5-6; D is perhaps TRBD1 (5 bases). The CDR3 totals 17 residues. Germline V gene sequence: CDR1 SGHDT, CDR2 YYEEEE. Trimming shortened V by 0 bases and J by 0 bases, and 13 bases separated the two germline ends. The chain's CDR3 is CASSLDRFGDSYNEQFF. The DNA of the CDR3 is TGTGCCAGCAGCTTGGACAGGTTTGGTGACTCCTACAATGAGCAGTTCTTC.

The chain carries TRBV29-1 and TRBJ1-2, with D unclear. The V end was cut by 1 base, the J end by 8 bases, with 17 bases between. Germline V CDR1 and CDR2: SQVTM, ANQGSEA. The CDR3 extends over 14 amino acids. The CDR3 sequence: CSVEAGPPIYGYTF. In DNA form, the CDR3 reads TGCAGCGTTGAAGCTGGGCCACCGATCTACGGCTACACCTTC.

This rearrangement joins TRBV28 to TRBJ1-2; D is perhaps TRBD1 (6 bases). Trimming removed 6 bases from V and 2 bases from J, with 22 bases in between. This CDR3 comprises 17 residues. Germline V CDR1 and CDR2: MDHEN, SYDVKM. CDR3 DNA: TGTGCCAGCAGCGTCCCATCTGGACAGTCTGTGAACTATGGCTACACCTTC. Protein product: CASSVPSGQSVNYGYTF.

Only a few counts were recorded for this clonotype. The J gene is TRBJ2-6, the V gene TRBV29-1; D remains ambiguous. V shed 5 bases and J shed 1 base, with 6 bases lying between them. Germline V CDR1 and CDR2: SQVTM, ANQGSEA. This CDR3 has 13 amino acids. The CDR3 DNA reads as TGCAGCGTTAAAGGGTCTGGGGCCAACGTCCTGACTTTC. It specifies CSVKGSGANVLTF.

This clonotype has just a few counts. V usage is TRBV7-2 and J usage is TRBJ2-7, with D perhaps being TRBD1 or TRBD2 (6 bases each). This CDR3 has 15 residues. V gave up 5 bases and J gave up 2 bases, with 16 bases separating them. Germline loops: CDR1 SGHTA, CDR2 FQGNSA. The DNA for the CDR3 is TGTGCCAGCAGCCCGTCTTCAGGGGAGGCCTACGAGCAGTACTTC. As protein: CASSPSSGEAYEQYF.

The chain recombines TRBV20-1 with TRBJ2-1; D is perhaps TRBD1 (5 bases). V lost 6 bases and J lost 4, with 13 bases in between. Germline values: CDR1 DFQATT, CDR2 SNEGSKA (reference sequence). CDR3 length: 13 amino acids. The CDR3 is CSAILAGYNEQFF. CDR3 bases: TGCAGTGCCATTTTGGCAGGGTACAATGAGCAGTTCTTC.

The chain carries TRBV7-8 and TRBJ1-2; a weak D match, TRBD1 (5 bases). Trimming pared 3 bases from V and 6 bases from J, leaving 11 bases between. Germline V CDR1 and CDR2: SGHVS, FQNEAQ. The CDR3 is 13 residues long. CDR3 bases: TGTGCCAGCAGCTTTTCAGGGCCGGATGGCTACACCTTC. It translates to CASSFSGPDGYTF.

This chain joins TRBV12-3 or TRBV12-4 and TRBJ2-3; tentatively, D is TRBD2 (6 bases). Trimming removed 2 bases from V and 7 bases from J, with 10 bases in between. The CDR3 has 13 residues. The CDR3 spells CASSLQLANTQYF. The CDR3 DNA reads as TGTGCCAGCAGTTTACAACTAGCAAATACGCAGTATTTT.

This clonotype appeared a few times. The chain recombines TRBV12-3 or TRBV12-4 with TRBJ2-2, with no clear D. The CDR3 spans 14 residues. Trimming shortened V by 3 bases and J by 0 bases, and 5 bases separated the two germline ends. The CDR3 reads CASSFSTNTGELFF. The CDR3, as DNA: TGTGCCAGCAGTTTTAGCACGAACACCGGGGAGCTGTTTTTT.

In this sample, this clonotype turned up a few times. V is TRBV29-1 and J is TRBJ2-5; 10 positions match TRBD2. Germline trimming cut 7 bases from V and 5 bases from J; bases unmatched to any gene: 10. Germline V CDR1 and CDR2: SQVTM, ANQGSEA. This CDR3 comprises 14 residues. CDR3 protein: CSALAGGRGETQYF. CDR3 in DNA: TGCAGCGCGTTAGCGGGGGGAAGAGGGGAGACCCAGTACTTC.

The chain joins TRBV27 to TRBJ2-2, with 11 bases lining up with TRBD1. The CDR3 covers 15 residues. Trimming cost V 6 bases and J 7 bases; bases outside gene matches: 7. The germline gives CDR1 MNHEY, CDR2 SMNVEV (reference sequence). The CDR3 region has the DNA TGTGCCAGCAGCCTGGACAGGGGGCGGATCGGGGAGCTGTTTTTT. Protein sequence: CASSLDRGRIGELFF.

A few counts support this clonotype. V is TRBV3-1 and J is TRBJ2-5, with 9 bases fitting TRBD2. CDR1 is LGHDT and CDR2 is YNNKEL in the germline V gene (reference sequence). The CDR3 runs 16 residues. V dropped 1 base and J dropped 1; count of bases not matched to a gene: 4. CDR3 DNA sequence: TGTGCCAGCAGCCAAGCTCCTAGCGGGGTCCAAGAGACCCAGTACTTC. This translates into CASSQAPSGVQETQYF.

V gene TRBV29-1 combines with J gene TRBJ1-2; no clear D. Germline CDR1 and CDR2: SQVTM and ANQGSEA. Trimming took off 3 bases at V and 4 bases at J, with 9 bases between the two ends. The CDR3 contains 12 residues. The CDR3 sequence: CSVDGVPYGYTF. The CDR3 region has the DNA TGCAGCGTTGACGGGGTCCCCTATGGCTACACCTTC.

The chain is built from TRBV4-1 and TRBJ2-5, with TRBD1 matching 8 bases. Germline assignment: CDR1 MGHRA and CDR2 YSYEKL. This CDR3 region has 15 residues. J lost 5 bases, V lost 3 bases, and 8 bases had no gene match. This chain's CDR3 is CASSQAGGLGETQYF. Here the CDR3 DNA reads TGCGCCAGCAGCCAGGCAGGGGGCTTAGGGGAGACCCAGTACTTC.

The chain is built from TRBV5-8 and TRBJ2-5; TRBD1 might be the D (9 bases). The V gene lost 1 base and the J gene lost 7 bases, with 20 bases spanning the gap. The CDR3 consists of 16 residues. In germline, CDR1 is SGHTS, CDR2 YDEGEE. CDR3 DNA: TGTGCCAGCAGCTTGCGGGGGGGACAGGGCGGAGTGACCCAGTACTTC. This codes for CASSLRGGQGGVTQYF.

The rearrangement joins TRBV6-5 to TRBJ2-3, with D maybe TRBD1 (7 bases). The V end was cut by 2 bases, the J end by 4 bases, with 13 bases between. This CDR3 has 15 residues. Germline CDR1 MNHEY, CDR2 SVGAGI. Written as DNA, the CDR3 is TGTGCCAGCAGTTACGAGGCAGGGGGGCCAGATACGCAGTATTTT. Translating gives CASSYEAGGPDTQYF.

This clonotype has only a few counts. The chain links TRBV10-3 to TRBJ2-7; D is tentatively TRBD1 or TRBD2 (6 bases each). CDR3 length equals 14 residues. Trimming removed 2 bases from V and 4 bases from J, with 12 bases in between. CDR1 is ENHRY and CDR2 is SYGVKD in the germline V gene. CDR3 loop: CAISEAGGGYEQYF. CDR3 coding DNA: TGTGCCATCAGTGAGGCCGGGGGCGGTTACGAGCAGTACTTC.

This clonotype was observed a few times. The rearrangement joins TRBV7-8 to TRBJ2-5; D perhaps matches TRBD2 (6 bases). The V gene's germline CDR1 is SGHVS and CDR2 FQNEAQ. The length of the CDR3 is 11 residues. The CDR3 nucleotides read TGTGCTTGGAGGGTGGGAGAGACCCAGTACTTC. It yields the protein CAWRVGETQYF.